This paragraph covers one T cell receptor beta chain sequence. What it binds is not known. Each CDR3 protein is one row after TCRdb ran MiXCR on the 5' RACE reads. The table records hundreds of thousands of distinct CDR3 sequences, about a fifth of them present only once. This sample was included in a study of T cells after yellow fever vaccination. Study-level information: Fractions containing few cells were prepared with SMART-Seq v4 Ultra Low Input.

Trimming pared 8 bases from V and 5 bases from J, leaving 7 bases between. The CDR3 covers 11 residues. Study-wide results and limits: Most clones from primary vaccination resurfaced after the booster (approximately 97% CD4, 75% to 90% CD8).

The receptor's source is a young man who received the YFV17D yellow fever vaccine. J is TRBJ2-1 and V is TRBV12-3 or TRBV12-4; no clear D gene. The sequences come from PBMCs, collected approximately 22 days after the first yellow fever vaccination. This CDR3 is CASQINNEQFF. Here the CDR3 DNA reads TGTGCCAGCCAAATTAACAATGAGCAGTTCTTC.